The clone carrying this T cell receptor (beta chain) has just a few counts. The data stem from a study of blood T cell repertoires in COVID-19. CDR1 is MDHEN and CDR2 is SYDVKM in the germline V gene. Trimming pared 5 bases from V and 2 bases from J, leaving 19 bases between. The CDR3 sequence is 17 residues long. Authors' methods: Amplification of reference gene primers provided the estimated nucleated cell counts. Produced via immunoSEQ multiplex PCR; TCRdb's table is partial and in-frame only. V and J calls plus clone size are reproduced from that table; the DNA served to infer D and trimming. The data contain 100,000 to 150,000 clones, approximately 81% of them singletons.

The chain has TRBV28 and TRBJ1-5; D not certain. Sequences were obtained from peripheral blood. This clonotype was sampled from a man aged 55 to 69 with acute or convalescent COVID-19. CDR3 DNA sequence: TGTGCCAGCAGTCCTTTGGCGGGCCCCCAGGGCAATCAGCCCCAGCATTTT. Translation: CASSPLAGPQGNQPQHF.